This TCR beta chain originates from a study of CD8 T cells in ankylosing spondylitis. The ends were cut back, 3 bases at V and 0 bases at J, with 21 bases in the middle. Germline V gene data show CDR1 as DFQATT and CDR2 as SNEGSKA (reference sequence). This CDR3 is built from 17 residues. TCRdb analysed the 5' RACE reads with MiXCR anew, one entry per CDR3 protein. This table holds 200,000 or so distinct CDR3 sequences, about 26% found once. J is TRBJ2-7 and V is TRBV20-1; possibly TRBD1 for D (6 bases). The receptor's source is a male donor with ankylosing spondylitis or in good health (not recorded which). Sequences were obtained from blood, either unsorted or a sorted T cell fraction (not recorded which). The CDR3 DNA sequence: TGCAGTGCTAGGGATCAATACAGGGATGGAACCTCCTACGAGCAGTACTTC. It encodes CSARDQYRDGTSYEQYF.